The clone carrying this TCR beta chain showed up just a few times. Its cognate antigen is unknown. The data are from a study of blood T cells in healthy people across ages. Whole-study findings and limits: Diversity was estimated from one million T cells, and these estimates were considered underestimates. Naive CD4+ cells and diversity were both higher in long-lived donors than in aged donors.

Sample-barcoded 5' priming and a J-beta primer mix drove a second PCR of roughly 7 to 11 cycles. TCRdb used MiXCR to reprocess the 5' RACE reads, holding one entry per CDR3 protein. The data contain approximately 850,000 distinct CDR3 sequences, around 43% of them singletons. V shed 3 bases and J 2 bases; nucleotides not matched to a gene: 3. This CDR3 contains 14 residues. Germline assignment: CDR1 LGHNA and CDR2 YSLEER. The chain joins TRBV4-3 to TRBJ2-7; 8 nucleotides line up with TRBD1. The sequencing input was blood. The sequence was collected from a man between 60 and 75 years old in good health. The CDR3 DNA sequence: TGCGCCAGCAGCCAGCAGGGACAGGCCTACGAGCAGTACTTC. It yields the protein CASSQQGQAYEQYF.